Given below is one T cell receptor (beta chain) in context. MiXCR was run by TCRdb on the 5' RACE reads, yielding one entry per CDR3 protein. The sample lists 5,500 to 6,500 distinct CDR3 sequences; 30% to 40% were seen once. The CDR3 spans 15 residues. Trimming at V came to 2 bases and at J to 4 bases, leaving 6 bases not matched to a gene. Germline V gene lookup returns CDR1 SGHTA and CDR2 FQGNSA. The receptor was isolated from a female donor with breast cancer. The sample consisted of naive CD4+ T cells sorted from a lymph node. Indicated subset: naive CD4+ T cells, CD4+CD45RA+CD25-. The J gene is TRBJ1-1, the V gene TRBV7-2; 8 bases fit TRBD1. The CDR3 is CASSLSKTGGTEAFF. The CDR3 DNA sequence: TGTGCCAGCAGCTTATCGAAAACAGGGGGCACTGAAGCTTTCTTT.